Listed below are T cell receptor beta chains from one sample, sequenced in a study of cytomegalovirus exposure and HLA in healthy donors. The data were produced by immunoSEQ multiplex PCR, yet TCRdb's version contains in-frame clones alone and is incomplete. This sample carries around 120,000 clones, roughly 80% of them seen once, and the ten largest clones take about 4%. The sample was PBMCs. The receptors stem from a woman between 40 and 50 years old in good health and CMV-seronegative. Both conserved end residues are part of each CDR3. A D gene is named only where the DNA matches it firmly. Size is omitted from some rows. Given values are once, few, many or a class for expanded clones.

clone_size	v_call	d_call	j_call	cdr3_aa	cdr3_nt
NA	TRBV4-1	NA	TRBJ1-2	CASSQDRGRFGGYTF	TGCGCCAGCAGCCAAGACAGGGGCAGGTTCGGCGGCTACACCTTC
NA	TRBV6-1	NA	TRBJ1-6	CASSEGEQGSSYNSPLHF	TGTGCCAGCAGTGAAGGGGAACAGGGAAGCTCCTATAATTCACCCCTCCACTTT
NA	TRBV28	NA	TRBJ1-2	CASAGGRGGYYGYTF	TGTGCCAGCGCCGGGGGGCGGGGGGGGTACTATGGCTACACCTTC
NA	TRBV5-8	TRBD1	TRBJ2-7	CASSYDRGEQYF	TGTGCCAGCAGCTACGACAGGGGCGAGCAGTACTTC
NA	TRBV5-6	TRBD1	TRBJ1-6	CASSLNRGYNSPLHF	TGTGCCAGCAGCCTCAACAGGGGGTATAATTCACCCCTCCACTTT
NA	TRBV4-1	TRBD2	TRBJ2-3	CASSQDRLPTSTNTDTQYF	TGCGCCAGCAGCCAAGATCGGTTGCCGACTAGCACCAACACAGATACGCAGTATTTT
NA	TRBV19	NA	TRBJ1-4	CASRERDKMEKLFF	TGTGCCAGTAGAGAACGGGACAAAATGGAAAAACTGTTTTTT
NA	TRBV18	TRBD1	TRBJ2-2	CASSNNRGVNTGELFF	TGTGCCAGCTCAAACAACAGGGGAGTGAACACCGGGGAGCTGTTTTTT
NA	TRBV9	TRBD2	TRBJ2-2	CASRGGLATGTGELFF	TGTGCCAGCAGAGGGGGACTAGCGACGGGGACCGGGGAGCTGTTTTTT
once	TRBV28	TRBD2	TRBJ2-5	CASTIGGGKIETQYF	TGTGCCAGCACCATCGGGGGAGGGAAAATTGAGACCCAGTACTTC
NA	TRBV6-6	TRBD1	TRBJ1-1	CASSSTDRGTEAFF	TGTGCCAGCAGTTCCACTGACAGGGGAACTGAAGCTTTCTTT
NA	TRBV13	TRBD1	TRBJ1-2	CASSPGQGSGYTF	TGTGCCAGCAGCCCTGGACAGGGGTCGGGCTACACCTTC
NA	TRBV5-4	TRBD2	TRBJ2-5	CASSVAGGQETQYF	TGTGCCAGCAGCGTAGCGGGGGGGCAAGAGACCCAGTACTTC
once	TRBV5-1	NA	TRBJ1-1	CASSLQGSNTEAFF	TGCGCCAGCAGCTTGCAGGGGTCGAACACTGAAGCTTTCTTT
few	TRBV5-1	TRBD2	TRBJ2-7	CASSLTSGPPGEQYF	TGCGCCAGCAGCCTCACTAGCGGGCCTCCGGGGGAGCAGTACTTC
few	TRBV18	TRBD1	TRBJ1-1	CASSYGTGVTEAFF	TGTGCCAGCTCCTACGGGACAGGGGTGACTGAAGCTTTCTTT
NA	TRBV10-3	NA	TRBJ1-1	CAISESGGTEAFF	TGTGCCATCAGTGAGTCAGGGGGCACTGAAGCTTTCTTT
NA	TRBV5-1	NA	TRBJ2-5	CASSLPGETQYF	TGCGCCAGCAGCTTGCCAGGGGAGACCCAGTACTTC
NA	TRBV4-3	NA	TRBJ2-5	CASSQYGRAGETQYF	TGCGCCAGCAGCCAGTATGGTCGGGCGGGAGAGACCCAGTACTTC
NA	TRBV5-1	TRBD1	TRBJ1-6	CASRDRNNSPLHF	TGCGCCAGCCGGGACAGGAACAATTCACCCCTCCACTTT
NA	TRBV29-1	NA	TRBJ2-6	CSVGEGGSGANVLTF	TGCAGCGTTGGGGAAGGGGGTTCCGGGGCCAACGTCCTGACTTTC
NA	TRBV19	NA	TRBJ1-4	CASSIGQNEKLFF	TGTGCCAGTAGTATCGGACAAAATGAAAAACTGTTTTTT
NA	TRBV28	NA	TRBJ2-7	CASSSPSGYSYEQYF	TGTGCCAGCAGTTCGCCCAGCGGGTATAGCTACGAGCAGTACTTC
NA	TRBV5-1	TRBD1	TRBJ2-5	CASSFGTVQETQYF	TGCGCCAGCAGCTTCGGGACAGTACAAGAGACCCAGTACTTC
NA	TRBV6-5	NA	TRBJ2-1	CASSYIGPREQFF	TGTGCCAGCAGTTACATAGGTCCGCGGGAGCAGTTCTTC